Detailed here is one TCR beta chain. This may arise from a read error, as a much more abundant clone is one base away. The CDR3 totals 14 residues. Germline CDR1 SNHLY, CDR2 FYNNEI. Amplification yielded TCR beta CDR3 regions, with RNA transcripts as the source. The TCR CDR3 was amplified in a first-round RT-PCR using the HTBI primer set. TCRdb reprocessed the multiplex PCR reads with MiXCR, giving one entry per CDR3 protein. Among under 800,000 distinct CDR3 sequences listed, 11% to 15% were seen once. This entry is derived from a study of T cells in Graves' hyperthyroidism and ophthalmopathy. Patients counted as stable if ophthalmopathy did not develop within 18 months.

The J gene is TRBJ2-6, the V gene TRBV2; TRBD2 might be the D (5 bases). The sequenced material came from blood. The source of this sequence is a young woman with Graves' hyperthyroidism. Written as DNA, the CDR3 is TGTGCCAGCTCAGGAGGTTCTGGGGTCAACGTCCTGACTTTC. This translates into CASSGGSGVNVLTF. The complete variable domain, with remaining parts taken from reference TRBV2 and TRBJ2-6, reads EPEVTQTPSHQVTQMGQEVILRCVPISNHLYFYWYRQILGQKVEFLVSFYNNEISEKSEIFDDQFSVERPDGSNFTLKIRSTKLEDSAMYFCASSGGSGVNVLTFGAGSRLTVL.